A selection of T cell receptor beta chains follows, all from one sample in a study of cytomegalovirus exposure and HLA in healthy donors. The method was immunoSEQ multiplex PCR; TCRdb's version includes in-frame clones alone and lacks a portion of them. Seen here are under 200,000 clones, roughly 77% observed once, and the top ten hold roughly 7.6%. Source material: PBMCs. Receptors originate from a middle-aged woman in good health and CMV-seropositive. CDR3s include the opening cysteine and the closing phenylalanine or tryptophan. A D gene is named only where the DNA matches it firmly. The size entry is marked missing in some rows and otherwise reads once, few, many or a size class.

NA	TRBV15	TRBD2	TRBJ2-5	CATSRDSGEETQYF	TGTGCCACCAGCAGAGATAGCGGGGAAGAGACCCAGTACTTC
NA	TRBV27	NA	TRBJ1-2	CASSFLSRGLYGYTF	TGTGCCAGCAGTTTTCTTAGCAGGGGCCTCTATGGCTACACCTTC
NA	TRBV7-6	TRBD1	TRBJ2-7	CASSFGTAKTYEQYF	TGTGCCAGCAGCTTCGGGACAGCGAAAACCTACGAGCAGTACTTC
NA	TRBV7-2	NA	TRBJ1-5	CASSPAQRGRWGDPQPQHF	TGTGCCAGCAGCCCCGCCCAGCGGGGGAGGTGGGGAGATCCCCAGCCCCAGCATTTT
NA	TRBV7-8	NA	TRBJ1-5	CASSLVGNREGSQPQHF	TGTGCCAGCAGCTTAGTAGGGAACAGGGAGGGCAGTCAGCCCCAGCATTTT
NA	TRBV9	NA	TRBJ1-6	CASSPDSYNSPLHF	TGTGCCAGCAGTCCGGACAGTTATAATTCACCCCTCCACTTT
once	TRBV28	NA	TRBJ1-2	CASTPLGEAGYTF	TGTGCCAGCACTCCCCTAGGGGAGGCTGGCTACACCTTC
NA	TRBV7-9	NA	TRBJ1-1	CASRLDRSPRSNTEAFF	TGTGCCAGCAGGCTTGACAGATCCCCACGCTCGAACACTGAAGCTTTCTTT
NA	TRBV28	NA	TRBJ2-7	CASSRGGTTRERFIF	TGTGCCAGCAGCCGCGGAGGGACGACTAGGGAGCGATTCATCTTC
few	TRBV15	NA	TRBJ1-5	CATSSGNQPQHF	TGTGCCACCAGCAGCGGGAATCAGCCCCAGCATTTT
NA	TRBV27	NA	TRBJ2-3	CASSPTGRTGWLDTQYF	TGTGCCAGCAGTCCAACGGGAAGGACTGGATGGCTAGATACGCAGTATTTT
NA	TRBV6-4	NA	TRBJ2-6	CASSDSTTGANVLTF	TGTGCCAGCAGTGACTCGACAACTGGGGCCAACGTCCTGACTTTC
few	TRBV20-1	NA	TRBJ2-5	CSASPGETQYF	TGCAGTGCTAGTCCGGGGGAGACCCAGTACTTC
NA	TRBV4-1	NA	TRBJ2-3	CASSQRVRAADTQYF	TGCGCCAGCAGCCAACGTGTCAGGGCGGCAGATACGCAGTATTTT
NA	TRBV5-1	NA	TRBJ1-1	CASSNPTEQNTEAFF	TGCGCCAGCAGCAACCCGACAGAGCAGAACACTGAAGCTTTCTTT
NA	TRBV7-7	NA	TRBJ2-2	CASSLSGIGTGELFF	TGTGCTAGCAGCTTATCAGGGATTGGCACCGGGGAGCTGTTTTTT
NA	TRBV4-2	TRBD1	TRBJ2-7	CASSQGKGADYEQYF	TGTGCCAGCAGCCAAGGGAAGGGGGCGGACTACGAGCAGTACTTC
NA	TRBV18	NA	TRBJ1-5	CASSPGGAGNQPQHF	TGTGCCAGCTCACCAGGGGGGGCGGGCAATCAGCCCCAGCATTTT
NA	TRBV7-3	NA	TRBJ1-3	CASSLVPQGSLGNTIYF	TGTGCCAGCAGCTTAGTACCCCAGGGATCTCTTGGGAACACCATATATTTT
NA	TRBV2	NA	TRBJ2-2	CASSEARGNTGELFF	TGTGCCAGCAGTGAAGCCCGTGGCAACACCGGGGAGCTGTTTTTT
NA	TRBV6-1	TRBD1	TRBJ1-2	CASSRQGEHTF	TGTGCCAGCAGCCGACAGGGGGAACACACCTTC
few	TRBV9	TRBD2	TRBJ2-7	CASSVVLAGANEQYF	TGTGCCAGCAGCGTAGTACTAGCGGGAGCCAACGAGCAGTACTTC
NA	TRBV11-2	NA	TRBJ2-2	CASSSLRNTGELFF	TGTGCCAGCAGCTCGCTAAGGAACACCGGGGAGCTGTTTTTT
NA	TRBV28	TRBD1	TRBJ2-5	CASSLRGTGIQETQYF	TGTGCCAGCAGTTTACGAGGGACAGGCATACAAGAGACCCAGTACTTC
NA	TRBV30	NA	TRBJ1-3	CAWSPAGNTIYF	TGTGCCTGGAGCCCAGCGGGGAACACCATATATTTT
NA	TRBV6-5	TRBD2	TRBJ2-1	CASRPGLAGDEQFF	TGTGCCAGCAGGCCGGGACTAGCGGGAGATGAGCAGTTCTTC